These T cell receptor beta chains were read from a single sample in a study of blood T cell repertoires in COVID-19. Data came from immunoSEQ multiplex PCR; TCRdb stores just in-frame clones and leaves some out. The sample contains 150,000 to 200,000 clones, roughly 93% of which appear only once. Sequencing was done on a sample of peripheral blood. These receptors were collected from a young man with COVID-19, enrolled during active disease. Both conserved end residues are part of each CDR3. D genes are given only for firm matches. Only some rows state a clone size, as once, few, many or a class for expanded clones.

D gene	V gene	J gene	clone size	CDR3 protein	CDR3 DNA
.	TRBV9	TRBJ2-1	.	CASSEGAGIYNEQFF	TGTGCCAGCAGCGAGGGGGCGGGGATCTACAATGAGCAGTTCTTC
.	TRBV10-1	TRBJ1-1	.	CASSDSGFTEAFF	TGCGCCAGCAGTGATTCGGGGTTCACTGAAGCTTTCTTT
.	TRBV28	TRBJ1-4	.	CASSSPSPEKLLF	TGTGCCAGCAGTTCCCCATCCCCTGAAAAACTGCTTTTT
TRBD2	TRBV11-3	TRBJ2-1	few	CASSFGREGQGNEQFF	TGTGCCAGCAGCTTTGGGCGGGAGGGCCAGGGCAATGAGCAGTTCTTC
TRBD1	TRBV27	TRBJ2-7	.	CASSTGTGGPYEQYF	TGTGCCAGCAGCACAGGGACAGGGGGGCCCTACGAGCAGTACTTC
.	TRBV28	TRBJ2-3	.	CASSPIGTKLASDTQYF	TGTGCCAGCAGTCCAATCGGTACTAAACTAGCATCAGATACGCAGTATTTT
.	TRBV19	TRBJ2-7	once	CASSTRGTYEQYF	TGTGCCAGTAGCACTCGGGGAACATACGAGCAGTACTTC
TRBD1	TRBV4-3	TRBJ2-2	.	CASSQDDRGLGTGELFF	TGCGCCAGCAGCCAAGATGACAGGGGGCTGGGGACCGGGGAGCTGTTTTTT
TRBD1	TRBV7-9	TRBJ2-5	.	CASSPRQGRETQYF	TGTGCCAGCAGCCCTCGACAGGGGAGGGAGACCCAGTACTTC
TRBD1	TRBV9	TRBJ1-2	.	CASSDRGYGYTF	TGTGCCAGCAGCGACAGGGGCTATGGCTACACCTTC
.	TRBV6-6	TRBJ1-1	once	CASSALRNTEAFF	TGTGCCAGCAGCGCTTTGCGGAACACTGAAGCTTTCTTT
TRBD1	TRBV11-3	TRBJ2-3	.	CASSPTGGLETDTQYF	TGTGCCAGCAGCCCGACAGGGGGCTTAGAGACAGATACGCAGTATTTT
TRBD2	TRBV10-1	TRBJ2-1	.	CASSVTSGMSYNEQFF	TGCGCCAGCAGTGTGACTAGCGGGATGTCCTACAATGAGCAGTTCTTC
TRBD2	TRBV5-8	TRBJ2-5	.	CASSLVPGGTETQYF	TGTGCCAGCAGCCTCGTCCCGGGGGGTACAGAGACCCAGTACTTC
.	TRBV11-2	TRBJ1-1	.	CASSRNRVGTEAFF	TGTGCCAGCAGCAGAAACAGGGTTGGAACTGAAGCTTTCTTT
TRBD1	TRBV18	TRBJ1-6	.	CASSPRTGGAENSPLHF	TGTGCCAGCTCACCAAGGACAGGGGGCGCCGAAAATTCACCCCTCCACTTT
TRBD2	TRBV7-8	TRBJ2-7	.	CASSFEGLAGSYEQYF	TGTGCCAGCAGCTTTGAGGGACTAGCGGGCTCCTACGAGCAGTACTTC
.	TRBV28	TRBJ2-7	few	CASTERYEQYF	TGTGCCAGCACAGAGAGGTACGAGCAGTACTTC
.	TRBV7-9	TRBJ2-7	.	CASSLSESYEQYF	TGTGCCAGCAGCTTAAGCGAATCCTACGAGCAGTACTTC
TRBD1	TRBV2	TRBJ1-1	.	CASRWQGETEAFF	TGTGCCAGCAGGTGGCAGGGGGAGACTGAAGCTTTCTTT
TRBD1	TRBV5-1	TRBJ1-4	.	CASSLGGGPNEKLLF	TGCGCCAGCAGCTTGGGAGGGGGCCCCAATGAAAAACTGCTTTTT
.	TRBV11-2	TRBJ1-1	.	CASSTGPNTEAFF	TGTGCCAGCAGTACGGGTCCGAACACTGAAGCTTTCTTT
.	TRBV7-8	TRBJ1-2	.	CASSSLDPEVNYGYTF	TGTGCCAGCAGCTCCCTTGACCCCGAGGTTAACTATGGCTACACCTTC
.	TRBV6-5	TRBJ2-7	.	CASSPTNGEQYF	TGTGCCAGCTCTCCAACTAATGGCGAGCAGTACTTC
TRBD1	TRBV3-1/TRBV3-2	TRBJ2-7	.	CASRHPGQVPYEQYF	TGTGCCAGCCGCCATCCGGGACAGGTACCCTACGAGCAGTACTTC
TRBD1	TRBV7-9	TRBJ2-6	.	CASSSRTGDVAGANVLTF	TGTGCCAGCAGCTCCCGGACAGGGGACGTGGCGGGGGCCAACGTCCTGACTTTC
.	TRBV19	TRBJ1-5	.	CASSIYSYQPQHF	TGTGCCAGTAGTATTTACTCCTATCAGCCCCAGCATTTT
TRBD2	TRBV7-9	TRBJ2-3	.	CASSFRLADTDTQYF	TGTGCCAGCAGCTTTCGACTAGCGGACACAGATACGCAGTATTTT
TRBD1	TRBV29-1	TRBJ1-1	few	CSVGQGRNTEAFF	TGCAGCGTCGGACAGGGAAGAAACACTGAAGCTTTCTTT
.	TRBV25-1	TRBJ1-5	.	CASSLRGSNQPQHF	TGTGCCAGCAGTCTCCGAGGGAGTAATCAGCCCCAGCATTTT
TRBD1	TRBV28	TRBJ1-5	.	CASSRGAGQGIFPQHF	TGTGCCAGCAGTAGGGGGGCAGGACAGGGTATTTTTCCCCAGCATTTT
.	TRBV5-1	TRBJ2-2	.	CASSLKGSGVNTGELFF	TGCGCCAGCAGCTTGAAAGGTAGCGGAGTAAACACCGGGGAGCTGTTTTTT
.	TRBV28	TRBJ1-2	.	CASTLGRGTGGYTF	TGTGCCAGCACCCTCGGTCGGGGGACGGGTGGCTACACCTTC
.	TRBV3-1/TRBV3-2	TRBJ2-7	.	CASSPRVSYEQYF	TGTGCCAGCAGCCCCAGGGTTTCCTACGAGCAGTACTTC
.	TRBV6-5	TRBJ1-1	.	CASSSRNTEAFF	TGTGCCAGCAGTTCTCGGAACACTGAAGCTTTCTTT
TRBD2	TRBV9	TRBJ2-2	.	CASSLLAGGPTGELFF	TGTGCCAGCAGCCTACTAGCGGGAGGGCCAACCGGGGAGCTGTTTTTT
TRBD1	TRBV7-2	TRBJ2-3	.	CASSFDRGAADTQYF	TGTGCCAGCAGCTTCGACAGGGGGGCGGCAGATACGCAGTATTTT
TRBD2	TRBV6-5	TRBJ2-1	once	CASSSGLAGGEQFF	TGTGCCAGCAGTTCCGGACTAGCGGGAGGTGAGCAGTTCTTC
TRBD1	TRBV5-4	TRBJ1-4	.	CASSPDRVGEKLFF	TGTGCCAGCAGCCCGGACAGGGTGGGCGAAAAACTGTTTTTT
.	TRBV11-2	TRBJ1-1	.	CASSTQGRMNTEAFF	TGTGCCAGCAGCACACAGGGACGAATGAACACTGAAGCTTTCTTT
TRBD1	TRBV5-6	TRBJ2-7	.	CASSAGTGKFGYEQYF	TGTGCCAGCAGCGCGGGGACAGGCAAGTTCGGGTACGAGCAGTACTTC
.	TRBV10-3	TRBJ1-5	.	CAISESGNQPQHF	TGTGCCATCAGTGAGTCCGGCAATCAGCCCCAGCATTTT
TRBD1	TRBV6-1	TRBJ1-2	.	CASSEAGQGAAGNGYTF	TGTGCCAGCAGTGAAGCAGGGCAGGGGGCCGCCGGGAATGGCTACACCTTC
.	TRBV4-1	TRBJ2-1	once	CASSHLLDSRDNEQFF	TGCGCCAGCAGCCACCTACTCGACTCCCGCGACAATGAGCAGTTCTTC
.	TRBV19	TRBJ1-4	.	CASSIDYTASNEKLFF	TGTGCCAGTAGTATAGATTACACAGCTTCTAATGAAAAACTGTTTTTT